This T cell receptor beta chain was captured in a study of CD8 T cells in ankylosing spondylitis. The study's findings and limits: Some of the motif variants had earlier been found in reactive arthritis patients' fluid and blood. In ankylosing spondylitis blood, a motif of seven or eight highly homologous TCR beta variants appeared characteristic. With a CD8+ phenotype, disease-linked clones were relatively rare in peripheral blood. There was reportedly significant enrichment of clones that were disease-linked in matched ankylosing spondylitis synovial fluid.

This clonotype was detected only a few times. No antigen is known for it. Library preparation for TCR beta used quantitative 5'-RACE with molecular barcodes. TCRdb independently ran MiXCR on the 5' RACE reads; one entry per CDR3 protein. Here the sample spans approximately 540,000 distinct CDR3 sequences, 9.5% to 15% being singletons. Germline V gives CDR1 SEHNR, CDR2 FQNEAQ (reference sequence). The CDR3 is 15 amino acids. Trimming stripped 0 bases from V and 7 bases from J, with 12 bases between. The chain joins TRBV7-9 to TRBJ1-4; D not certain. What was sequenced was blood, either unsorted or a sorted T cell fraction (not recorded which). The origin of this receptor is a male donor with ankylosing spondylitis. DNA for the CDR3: TGTGCCAGCAGCTTAGCTCCGGGAGGGCGTGAAAAACTGTTTTTT. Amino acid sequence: CASSLAPGGREKLFF.